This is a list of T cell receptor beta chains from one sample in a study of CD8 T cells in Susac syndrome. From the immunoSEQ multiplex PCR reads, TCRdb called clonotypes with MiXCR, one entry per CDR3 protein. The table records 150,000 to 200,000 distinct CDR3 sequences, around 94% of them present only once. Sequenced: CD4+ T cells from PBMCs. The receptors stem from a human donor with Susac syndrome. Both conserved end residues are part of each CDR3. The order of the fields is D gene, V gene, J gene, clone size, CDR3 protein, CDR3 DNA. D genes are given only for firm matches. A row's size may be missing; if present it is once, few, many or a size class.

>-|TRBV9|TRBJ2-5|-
CASSVGRGRETQYF
TGTGCCAGCAGCGTCGGCAGGGGGAGGGAGACCCAGTACTTC
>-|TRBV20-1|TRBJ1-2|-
CSARDSGVGGYGYTF
TGCAGTGCTAGAGATAGTGGGGTGGGGGGCTATGGCTACACCTTC
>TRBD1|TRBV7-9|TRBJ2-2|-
CASSSRTGANTGELFF
TGTGCCAGCAGCTCCCGGACAGGGGCGAACACCGGGGAGCTGTTTTTT
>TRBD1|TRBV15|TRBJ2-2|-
CATRDREVHTGELFF
TGTGCCACCAGGGACAGGGAGGTACACACCGGGGAGCTGTTTTTT
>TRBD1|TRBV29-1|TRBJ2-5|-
CSASPGQGRETQYF
TGCAGCGCTTCACCCGGACAGGGCCGGGAGACCCAGTACTTC
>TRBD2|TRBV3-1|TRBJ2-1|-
CASSPAYGTSALGQQFF
TGTGCCAGCAGCCCGGCATACGGGACTAGCGCGCTCGGGCAGCAGTTCTTC
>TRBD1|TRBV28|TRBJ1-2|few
CASSPGQGNYGYTF
TGTGCCAGCAGCCCTGGACAGGGTAACTATGGCTACACCTTC
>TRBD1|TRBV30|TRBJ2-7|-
CAWTRQGPYEQYF
TGTGCCTGGACCCGACAGGGACCCTACGAGCAGTACTTC
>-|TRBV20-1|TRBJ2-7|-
CSASGSYEQYF
TGCAGTGCTAGCGGGAGCTACGAGCAGTACTTC
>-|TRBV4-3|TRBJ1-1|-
CASSQWRNTKAFF
TGCGCCAGCAGCCAATGGCGGAACACTAAAGCTTTCTTT
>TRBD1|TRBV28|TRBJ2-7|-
CASRPGGSLYEQYF
TGTGCCAGCCGACCAGGGGGCTCCCTCTACGAGCAGTACTTC
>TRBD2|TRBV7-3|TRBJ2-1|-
CASSAGLAVDEQFF
TGTGCCAGCAGCGCCGGCCTAGCGGTCGATGAGCAGTTCTTC
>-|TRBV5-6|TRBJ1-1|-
CASSRDWPNTEAFF
TGTGCCAGCAGCCGAGACTGGCCAAACACTGAAGCTTTCTTT
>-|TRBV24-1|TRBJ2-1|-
CATSNPGDGYNEQFF
TGTGCCACCAGCAACCCGGGAGACGGATACAATGAGCAGTTCTTC
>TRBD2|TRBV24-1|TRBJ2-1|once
CATSDPGLAGGENNEQFF
TGTGCCACCAGTGATCCAGGACTAGCGGGAGGGGAAAACAATGAGCAGTTCTTC
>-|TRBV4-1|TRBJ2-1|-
CASSQDHARSRDEQFF
TGCGCCAGCAGCCAAGATCACGCCCGTTCTAGGGATGAGCAGTTCTTC
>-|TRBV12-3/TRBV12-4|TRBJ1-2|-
CASTKFRLVGVPHGYTF
TGTGCCAGCACGAAGTTCCGCCTCGTCGGGGTCCCCCATGGCTACACCTTC
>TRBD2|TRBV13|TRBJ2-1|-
CASSSKAGGFNEQFF
TGTGCCAGCAGCTCTAAGGCGGGAGGATTCAATGAGCAGTTCTTC
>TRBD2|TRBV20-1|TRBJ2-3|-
CSERLAARDTQYF
TGCAGTGAAAGACTAGCAGCACGAGATACGCAGTATTTT
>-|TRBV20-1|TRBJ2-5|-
CSARVVTAQETQYF
TGCAGTGCTAGAGTAGTAACAGCCCAAGAGACCCAGTACTTC
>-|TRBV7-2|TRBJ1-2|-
CASSLAGPRGYTF
TGTGCCAGCAGCTTAGCTGGACCTCGGGGCTACACCTTC
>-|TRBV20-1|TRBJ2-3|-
CSFWEAGTDTQYF
TGCAGTTTCTGGGAGGCAGGGACAGATACGCAGTATTTT
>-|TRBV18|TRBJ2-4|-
CASSPTDGAKNIQYF
TGTGCCAGCTCACCTACCGACGGGGCCAAAAACATTCAGTACTTC
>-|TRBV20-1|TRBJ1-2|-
CSARDLGGLYGYTF
TGCAGTGCTAGAGATCTCGGCGGCCTCTATGGCTACACCTTC
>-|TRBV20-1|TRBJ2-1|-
CSARDPGSSYNEQFF
TGCAGTGCTAGAGACCCCGGGAGCTCCTACAATGAGCAGTTCTTC